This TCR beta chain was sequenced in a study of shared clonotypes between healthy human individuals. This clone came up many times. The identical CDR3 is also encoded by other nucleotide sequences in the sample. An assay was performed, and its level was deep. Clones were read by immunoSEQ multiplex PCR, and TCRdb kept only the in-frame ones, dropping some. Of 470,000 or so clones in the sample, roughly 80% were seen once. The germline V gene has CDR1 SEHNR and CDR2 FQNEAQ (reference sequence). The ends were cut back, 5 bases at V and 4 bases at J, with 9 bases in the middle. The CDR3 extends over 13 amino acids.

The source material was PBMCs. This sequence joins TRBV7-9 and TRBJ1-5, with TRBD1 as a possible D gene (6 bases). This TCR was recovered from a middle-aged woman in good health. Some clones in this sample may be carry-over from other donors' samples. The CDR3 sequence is CASSRQVNQPQHF. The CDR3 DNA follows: TGTGCCAGCAGCCGACAGGTGAATCAGCCCCAGCATTTT.